This TCR beta chain was identified in a study of radiation and T cells in renal cell carcinoma. Assay: immunoSEQ multiplex PCR; the TCRdb copy retains only in-frame clones and omits some. This table has about 130,000 clones, around four fifths appearing once. Germline CDR1 and CDR2: SGHDT and YYEEEE. This CDR3 contains 12 residues. The ends were cut back, 0 bases at V and 7 bases at J, with 2 bases in the middle. Time point described: blood 2 weeks post-SBRT. Stated treatment: 15 Gy SBRT to primary tumor, nephrectomy 4 weeks later. The TCR originated in a woman aged 60-75 years with renal cell carcinoma. Specimen: blood, collected from a patient whose treatment included radiotherapy and nephrectomy. The gene calls are TRBV5-6 and TRBJ1-6; no clear D. The CDR3 DNA sequence: TGTGCCAGCAGCTTGGGGAATTCACCCCTCCACTTT. This encodes CASSLGNSPLHF.